This TCR beta chain stems from a study of CD8+ T cells in alopecia areata. Study as a whole: Severity scoring for treated patients was based on the percentage of affected scalp area.

V lost 3 bases and J 2 bases, leaving 11 bases between the germline ends. The germline gives CDR1 MGHDK, CDR2 SYGVNS. CDR3 length: 15 residues. A word on this clone: The antigen is undetermined.

After isolation, RNA underwent reverse transcription to generate cDNA as the sequencing template. The protocol was immunoSEQ multiplex PCR, while the TCRdb copy is restricted to in-frame clones and leaves out a portion. The sample contains some 190,000 clones, about 47% of which appear only once. The treatment is: oral pan-JAK inhibitor, 5-10 mg twice daily. Alopecia areata patients provided lesional scalp punch biopsies and peripheral blood, both collected for the study. Notes on the study in general: As there was one nonresponder, how baseline CD8+ expansion relates to response remains uncertain.

The sequencing used CD8+ T cells sorted from blood, collected around week 54, from a patient treated with tofacitinib. This TCR derives from a human donor with alopecia areata. V and J are TRBV25-1 and TRBJ2-1; D is tentatively TRBD1 or TRBD2 (5 bases each). DNA of the CDR3: TGTGCCAGCAGTGATAAAAGGGACCCCTACAATGAGCAGTTCTTC. This sequence encodes CASSDKRDPYNEQFF.